These T cell receptor beta chains were read from a single sample in a study of cytomegalovirus exposure and HLA in healthy donors. Assay used: immunoSEQ multiplex PCR; TCRdb lists only in-frame clones, some missing. The sample yields about 150,000 clones, about 83% seen once. Sequences were obtained from PBMCs. These receptors all stem from a woman aged 35 to 49 in good health and CMV-seronegative. Each CDR3 is given with its conserved first and last residue. A D gene is named only where the DNA matches it firmly. Clone size, where shown, is once, few, many, or a class for clones that have expanded.

d_call: TRBD2; clone_size: NA; cdr3_length: 13; j_call: TRBJ2-1; v_call: TRBV25-1; cdr3_aa: CASRGGGYNEQFF; cdr3_nt: TGTGCCAGCAGGGGCGGGGGATACAATGAGCAGTTCTTC
d_call: NA; clone_size: NA; cdr3_length: 13; j_call: TRBJ2-4; v_call: TRBV28; cdr3_aa: CASVLTGKEVQYF; cdr3_nt: TGTGCCAGCGTCTTAACGGGGAAGGAGGTTCAGTACTTC
d_call: NA; clone_size: NA; cdr3_length: 14; j_call: TRBJ2-3; v_call: TRBV7-9; cdr3_aa: CASSFGTLTDTQYF; cdr3_nt: TGTGCCAGCAGCTTTGGGACTCTCACAGATACGCAGTATTTT
d_call: NA; clone_size: NA; cdr3_length: 14; j_call: TRBJ1-5; v_call: TRBV2; cdr3_aa: CASSVQGARQPQHF; cdr3_nt: TGTGCCAGCAGTGTACAGGGAGCACGTCAGCCCCAGCATTTT
d_call: NA; clone_size: NA; cdr3_length: 17; j_call: TRBJ1-5; v_call: TRBV5-8; cdr3_aa: CASSLPQGSRYNQPQHF; cdr3_nt: TGTGCCAGCAGCTTGCCTCAGGGGTCGCGATACAATCAGCCCCAGCATTTT
d_call: TRBD2; clone_size: NA; cdr3_length: 18; j_call: TRBJ2-3; v_call: TRBV4-2; cdr3_aa: CASSQDLSTGGPADTQYF; cdr3_nt: TGTGCCAGCAGCCAAGATCTCTCGACGGGAGGGCCGGCAGATACGCAGTATTTT
d_call: NA; clone_size: NA; cdr3_length: 15; j_call: TRBJ2-3; v_call: TRBV10-3; cdr3_aa: CAISEGQLRTDTQYF; cdr3_nt: TGTGCCATCAGTGAAGGACAGCTGCGCACAGATACGCAGTATTTT
d_call: NA; clone_size: NA; cdr3_length: 14; j_call: TRBJ2-3; v_call: TRBV5-1; cdr3_aa: CASSLAGPTDTQYF; cdr3_nt: TGCGCCAGCAGCTTGGCAGGGCCCACAGATACGCAGTATTTT
d_call: NA; clone_size: NA; cdr3_length: 15; j_call: TRBJ1-6; v_call: TRBV4-1; cdr3_aa: CASSQKLPNREPLHF; cdr3_nt: TGCGCCAGCAGCCAGAAGTTACCTAACCGAGAACCCCTCCACTTT
d_call: TRBD2; clone_size: NA; cdr3_length: 17; j_call: TRBJ2-1; v_call: TRBV29-1; cdr3_aa: CSALKVGGIGAYNEQFF; cdr3_nt: TGCAGCGCCTTGAAGGTGGGAGGGATCGGTGCCTACAATGAGCAGTTCTTC
d_call: NA; clone_size: NA; cdr3_length: 16; j_call: TRBJ1-1; v_call: TRBV10-3; cdr3_aa: CAISEALQGTNTEAFF; cdr3_nt: TGTGCCATCAGTGAGGCCCTCCAGGGCACGAACACTGAAGCTTTCTTT
d_call: TRBD1; clone_size: NA; cdr3_length: 15; j_call: TRBJ1-2; v_call: TRBV5-4; cdr3_aa: CASSFPGQENYGYTF; cdr3_nt: TGTGCCAGCAGTTTCCCGGGACAGGAGAACTATGGCTACACCTTC
d_call: NA; clone_size: NA; cdr3_length: 13; j_call: TRBJ1-2; v_call: TRBV21-1; cdr3_aa: CASSRPRGYGYTF; cdr3_nt: TGTGCCAGCAGCAGACCCCGGGGCTATGGCTACACCTTC
d_call: TRBD1; clone_size: NA; cdr3_length: 15; j_call: TRBJ1-1; v_call: TRBV19; cdr3_aa: CASSFHRGLITEAFF; cdr3_nt: TGTGCCAGTAGTTTCCACAGGGGGCTTATTACTGAAGCTTTCTTT
d_call: TRBD1; clone_size: NA; cdr3_length: 14; j_call: TRBJ2-7; v_call: TRBV7-9; cdr3_aa: CASSFYRGDDEQYF; cdr3_nt: TGCGCCAGCAGCTTTTACAGGGGTGACGACGAGCAGTACTTC
d_call: NA; clone_size: NA; cdr3_length: 14; j_call: TRBJ2-7; v_call: TRBV7-9; cdr3_aa: CASSLDNPLDEQYF; cdr3_nt: TGTGCCAGCAGCTTAGACAACCCTCTCGACGAGCAGTACTTC
d_call: NA; clone_size: NA; cdr3_length: 15; j_call: TRBJ2-5; v_call: TRBV6-5; cdr3_aa: CASRRSGTLQETQYF; cdr3_nt: TGTGCCAGCAGGCGATCCGGGACACTCCAAGAGACCCAGTACTTC
d_call: NA; clone_size: once; cdr3_length: 14; j_call: TRBJ1-4; v_call: TRBV6-5; cdr3_aa: CASTPLGGPGELFF; cdr3_nt: TGTGCCAGCACTCCCCTGGGGGGGCCCGGGGAACTGTTTTTT
d_call: TRBD1; clone_size: NA; cdr3_length: 14; j_call: TRBJ1-1; v_call: TRBV2; cdr3_aa: CASQRGQGGTEAFF; cdr3_nt: TGTGCCAGCCAAAGGGGACAGGGGGGAACTGAAGCTTTCTTT
d_call: TRBD1; clone_size: NA; cdr3_length: 17; j_call: TRBJ1-2; v_call: TRBV2; cdr3_aa: CASSDSTGQGIRGGYTF; cdr3_nt: TGTGCCAGCAGTGATTCCACGGGACAGGGCATAAGGGGGGGCTACACCTTC
d_call: TRBD1; clone_size: NA; cdr3_length: 14; j_call: TRBJ2-7; v_call: TRBV19; cdr3_aa: CASSMGDSFYEQYF; cdr3_nt: TGTGCCAGTAGTATGGGGGACAGCTTCTACGAGCAGTACTTC
d_call: NA; clone_size: NA; cdr3_length: 15; j_call: TRBJ1-1; v_call: TRBV11-3; cdr3_aa: CASATGQPGSPEAFF; cdr3_nt: TGTGCCAGCGCTACAGGACAACCAGGGTCTCCTGAAGCTTTCTTT
d_call: NA; clone_size: NA; cdr3_length: 11; j_call: TRBJ2-7; v_call: TRBV5-4; cdr3_aa: CASSNSYEQYF; cdr3_nt: TGTGCCAGCTCCAACTCCTACGAGCAGTACTTC
d_call: TRBD2; clone_size: NA; cdr3_length: 16; j_call: TRBJ2-7; v_call: TRBV6-5; cdr3_aa: CASSYRTSGRAYEQYF; cdr3_nt: TGTGCCAGCAGTTACCGGACTAGCGGGAGGGCCTACGAGCAGTACTTC
d_call: NA; clone_size: NA; cdr3_length: 13; j_call: TRBJ2-7; v_call: TRBV6-5; cdr3_aa: CATIRDNSYEQYF; cdr3_nt: TGTGCCACGATAAGGGACAATTCCTACGAGCAGTACTTC
d_call: NA; clone_size: NA; cdr3_length: 16; j_call: TRBJ2-3; v_call: TRBV6-6; cdr3_aa: CASFDPPGGRTDTQYF; cdr3_nt: TGTGCCAGCTTCGACCCTCCGGGGGGCAGGACAGATACGCAGTATTTT
d_call: NA; clone_size: NA; cdr3_length: 16; j_call: TRBJ2-2; v_call: TRBV19; cdr3_aa: CASSIERREGAGELFF; cdr3_nt: TGTGCCAGTAGTATTGAGAGGCGTGAGGGGGCCGGGGAGCTGTTTTTT
d_call: TRBD1; clone_size: NA; cdr3_length: 16; j_call: TRBJ1-4; v_call: TRBV19; cdr3_aa: CASSMWGGQGEEKLFF; cdr3_nt: TGTGCCAGTAGTATGTGGGGCGGACAGGGGGAGGAAAAACTGTTTTTT
d_call: TRBD2; clone_size: NA; cdr3_length: 16; j_call: TRBJ2-2; v_call: TRBV29-1; cdr3_aa: CSARARLAGETGELFF; cdr3_nt: TGCAGCGCCCGGGCCAGACTAGCGGGAGAGACCGGGGAGCTGTTTTTT
d_call: TRBD1; clone_size: NA; cdr3_length: 13; j_call: TRBJ2-7; v_call: TRBV7-8; cdr3_aa: CASTIGTDYEQYF; cdr3_nt: TGTGCCAGCACCATCGGGACAGATTACGAGCAGTACTTC
d_call: TRBD1; clone_size: NA; cdr3_length: 15; j_call: TRBJ2-7; v_call: TRBV6-6; cdr3_aa: CASRIRQGSSYEQYF; cdr3_nt: TGTGCCAGCAGAATCCGACAGGGGAGCTCCTACGAGCAGTACTTC
d_call: NA; clone_size: NA; cdr3_length: 14; j_call: TRBJ1-4; v_call: TRBV5-6; cdr3_aa: CASSWGVTNEKLFF; cdr3_nt: TGTGCCAGCAGCTGGGGGGTAACCAATGAAAAACTGTTTTTT
d_call: NA; clone_size: few; cdr3_length: 13; j_call: TRBJ2-1; v_call: TRBV5-1; cdr3_aa: CASSIPSRNEQFF; cdr3_nt: TGCGCCAGCAGCATCCCTAGCAGAAATGAGCAGTTCTTC
d_call: TRBD1; clone_size: NA; cdr3_length: 16; j_call: TRBJ1-4; v_call: TRBV27; cdr3_aa: CASSSTGGRTDEKLFF; cdr3_nt: TGTGCCAGCAGTTCCACAGGGGGCAGGACGGATGAAAAACTGTTTTTT
d_call: NA; clone_size: NA; cdr3_length: 12; j_call: TRBJ2-7; v_call: TRBV19; cdr3_aa: CASRSVSYEQYF; cdr3_nt: TGTGCCAGTAGATCAGTCTCCTACGAGCAGTACTTC
d_call: NA; clone_size: NA; cdr3_length: 14; j_call: TRBJ1-4; v_call: TRBV4-1; cdr3_aa: CASSPRRGEEKLFF; cdr3_nt: TGCGCCAGCAGCCCCCGGAGGGGCGAAGAAAAACTGTTTTTT
d_call: NA; clone_size: NA; cdr3_length: 14; j_call: TRBJ2-3; v_call: TRBV5-1; cdr3_aa: CASSLKGIYDTQYF; cdr3_nt: TGCGCCAGCAGCTTGAAGGGGATTTACGATACGCAGTATTTT
d_call: NA; clone_size: NA; cdr3_length: 10; j_call: TRBJ1-1; v_call: TRBV30; cdr3_aa: CAWSRTEAFF; cdr3_nt: TGTGCCTGGAGCAGGACTGAAGCTTTCTTT
d_call: NA; clone_size: NA; cdr3_length: 13; j_call: TRBJ2-3; v_call: TRBV7-6; cdr3_aa: CASSSNSANEQYF; cdr3_nt: TGTGCCAGCAGCTCGAATAGCGCTAATGAGCAGTATTTT
d_call: NA; clone_size: few; cdr3_length: 14; j_call: TRBJ2-7; v_call: TRBV7-2; cdr3_aa: CASSLARNSYEQYF; cdr3_nt: TGTGCCAGCAGCTTAGCGAGGAACTCCTACGAGCAGTACTTC